These 17 T cell receptor beta chains came from one sample sequenced in a study of blood T cell repertoires in COVID-19. Data came from immunoSEQ multiplex PCR; TCRdb stores just in-frame clones and leaves some out. The profile covers 95,000 to 150,000 clones, with roughly 74% appearing a single time and approximately 5.9% taken by the ten largest. Sequencing was carried out using peripheral blood. The receptors stem from an elderly man with COVID-19, enrolled during active disease.

The V and J genes are TRBV7-9 and TRBJ2-7, with 8 bases aligning to TRBD1. CDR1 and CDR2 from the germline V gene are SEHNR and FQNEAQ (reference sequence). CDR3 length: 13 amino acids. With V trimmed by 5 bases and J by 6 bases, 6 bases remained unmatched. The CDR3 DNA reads TGTGCCAGCAGCCAGATACAGGGGGGCGAGCAGTACTTC. Translated: CASSQIQGGEQYF.

In its sample, this clone was seen once. The chain employs TRBV14 and TRBJ2-1; D is undetermined. Germline V gene sequence: CDR1 SGHDN, CDR2 FVKESK. The CDR3 consists of 16 residues. Trimming left V 4 bases short and J 0 bases short, with 13 bases between. The CDR3 sequence: CASSLRLKSSYNEQFF. CDR3 DNA: TGTGCCAGCAGCCTTAGACTGAAGAGCTCCTACAATGAGCAGTTCTTC.

The CDR3 protein is CASTGGYGYTF. The DNA for the CDR3 is TGTGCCAGCACGGGGGGCTATGGCTACACCTTC. The chain links TRBV6-5 to TRBJ1-2; a possible D gene is TRBD1 (5 bases). The CDR3 has 11 residues. Germline V gene lookup returns CDR1 MNHEY and CDR2 SVGAGI. Trimming pared 7 bases from V and 4 bases from J, leaving 7 bases between.

The CDR3 loop reads CASSQSEARNTGELFF. CDR3 sequence (DNA): TGTGCCAGCTCCCAGTCCGAGGCTAGAAACACCGGGGAGCTGTTTTTT. The rearrangement joins TRBV18 to TRBJ2-2; D call uncertain. CDR1 and CDR2 (germline): KGHSH, LQKENI. Trimming left V 6 bases short and J 2 bases short, with 16 bases between. This CDR3 is built from 16 residues.

This chain links TRBV5-8 with TRBJ1-1, with 7 positions matching TRBD1. CDR1 is SGHTS, CDR2 YDEGEE, per germline. There are 15 residues in the CDR3. Trimming took 0 bases from V and 5 from J; bases not matched to a gene: 7. CDR3 protein: CASSLDGTAGTEAFF. The DNA for the CDR3 is TGTGCCAGCAGCTTGGACGGGACAGCAGGGACTGAAGCTTTCTTT. The variable domain in full, with the rest retrieved from reference TRBV5-8 and TRBJ1-1, is EAGVTQSPTHLIKTRGQQATLRCSPISGHTSVYWYQQALGLGLQFLLWYDEGEERNRGNFPPRFSGRQFPNYSSELNVNALELEDSALYLCASSLDGTAGTEAFFGQGTRLTVV.

V is TRBV24-1 and J is TRBJ1-2, with D tentatively TRBD1 (5 bases). V gave up 5 bases and J gave up 4 bases, with 16 bases separating them. Looked up from germline, CDR1 is KGHDR and CDR2 is SFDVKD. CDR3 length: 15 amino acids. CDR3 sequence (DNA): TGTGCCACCAGTGCCCCTGGGGGGGTTGGCTATGGCTACACCTTC. This encodes CATSAPGGVGYGYTF.

The chain recombines TRBV4-2 with TRBJ1-4; the D is unclear. V lost 0 bases, J lost 3 bases, and 8 bases lay in between. The CDR3 is made up of 15 amino acids. Germline V gene sequence: CDR1 LGHNA, CDR2 YNFKEQ. The CDR3 here is CASSQDRRPNEKLFF. The CDR3 coding sequence is TGTGCCAGCAGCCAAGACCGGAGGCCTAATGAAAAACTGTTTTTT.

The chain has TRBV18 and TRBJ1-4; D is undetermined. V lost 6 bases and J lost 1, with 12 bases in between. The germline CDR1 and CDR2 sequences are KGHSH and LQKENI. The CDR3 is 15 residues long. The CDR3 here is CASSSNTGTNEKLFF. CDR3 DNA sequence: TGTGCCAGCTCCTCCAATACCGGAACTAATGAAAAACTGTTTTTT.

The genes are TRBV10-3 and TRBJ1-2; unclear D gene. V was pared by 5 bases and J by 2 bases, with 9 bases between. The CDR3 is 13 residues long. Germline V gene data show CDR1 as ENHRY and CDR2 as SYGVKD. Here the CDR3 DNA reads TGTGCCATCAGTTCTGGAGACAACTATGGCTACACCTTC. Protein: CAISSGDNYGYTF.

The CDR3 DNA reads TGTGCCAGCAGTGAAAGTAGCGGTTTATACAATGAGCAGTTCTTC. It translates to CASSESSGLYNEQFF. The chain employs TRBV2 and TRBJ2-1; D is perhaps TRBD2 (6 bases). Trimming removed 2 bases from V and 4 bases from J, with 12 bases in between. Per the germline V gene, CDR1 is SNHLY and CDR2 is FYNNEI. The CDR3 length is 15 residues.

The chain employs TRBV12-3 or TRBV12-4 and TRBJ1-2; 7 positions agree with TRBD1. V lost 5 bases to trimming and J lost 2 bases; unmatched junction nucleotides: 2. There are 13 residues in the CDR3. The CDR3 DNA reads as TGTGCCAGCAGTCAGACAGGGAACTATGGCTACACCTTC. This gives the protein CASSQTGNYGYTF.

The chain carries TRBV3-1 (or the pseudogene TRBV3-2) and TRBJ1-1, with TRBD1 as a possible D gene (5 bases). The V gene's germline CDR1 is LGHDT and CDR2 YNNKEL (reference sequence). Trimming cost V 1 base and J 0 bases, with 9 bases left between them. This CDR3 is 15 amino acids long. The CDR3 spells CASSQGGTMNTEAFF. The CDR3 coding sequence is TGTGCCAGCAGCCAAGGCGGGACCATGAACACTGAAGCTTTCTTT.

The rearrangement links TRBV1 to TRBJ2-3; TRBD2, the table's D call, was not compared with the DNA. TRBV1 is marked as a pseudogene. The CDR3 is made up of 16 amino acids. CDR3 DNA sequence: TGCACCAGCAGCCAAGCGGGACTAGGAGCAGAAGATACGCAGTATTTT. It codes for CTSSQAGLGAEDTQYF.

This clone was picked up many times. Within the sample, other DNA sequences also encode this same CDR3. The rearrangement uses TRBV2 and TRBJ1-1; D not certain. The CDR3 loop spans 13 amino acids. CDR1 SNHLY and CDR2 FYNNEI come from the germline V gene. Trimming stripped 5 bases from V and 1 base from J, with 8 bases between. This CDR3 reads CASSRGENTEAFF. The CDR3 nucleotides are TGTGCCAGCAGTAGAGGAGAGAACACTGAAGCTTTCTTT.

The rearrangement joins TRBV10-2 to TRBJ2-7; 13 nucleotides agree with TRBD2. V trimming: 5 bases; J trimming: 1 base; junction bases outside the gene matches: 11. Germline V gives CDR1 WSHSY, CDR2 SAAADI. CDR3 size: 18 residues. The CDR3 is CASSSRLAGGKGSYEQYF. In nucleotides, the CDR3 is TGCGCCAGCAGTTCAAGACTAGCGGGAGGTAAAGGGTCCTACGAGCAGTACTTC.

V is TRBV5-6 and J is TRBJ2-7; a possible D gene is TRBD1 (5 bases). V dropped 1 base and J dropped 4 bases, with 9 bases sitting between them. Germline CDR1 is SGHDT and CDR2 is YYEEEE. CDR3 length equals 13 residues. The CDR3 spells CASSLQGAYEQYF. The DNA of the CDR3 is TGTGCCAGCAGCTTGCAGGGCGCGTACGAGCAGTACTTC.

The V call is TRBV6-1, the J call TRBJ2-1; TRBD2 agrees at 11 bases. Germline loops: CDR1 MNHNS, CDR2 SASEGT. This CDR3 contains 16 residues. V shed 3 bases and J 6 bases; nucleotides not matched to a gene: 7. The DNA of the CDR3 is TGTGCCAGCAGTGAGGGACTAGCGGCCCCCCGCAATGAGCAGTTCTTC. Protein sequence: CASSEGLAAPRNEQFF.